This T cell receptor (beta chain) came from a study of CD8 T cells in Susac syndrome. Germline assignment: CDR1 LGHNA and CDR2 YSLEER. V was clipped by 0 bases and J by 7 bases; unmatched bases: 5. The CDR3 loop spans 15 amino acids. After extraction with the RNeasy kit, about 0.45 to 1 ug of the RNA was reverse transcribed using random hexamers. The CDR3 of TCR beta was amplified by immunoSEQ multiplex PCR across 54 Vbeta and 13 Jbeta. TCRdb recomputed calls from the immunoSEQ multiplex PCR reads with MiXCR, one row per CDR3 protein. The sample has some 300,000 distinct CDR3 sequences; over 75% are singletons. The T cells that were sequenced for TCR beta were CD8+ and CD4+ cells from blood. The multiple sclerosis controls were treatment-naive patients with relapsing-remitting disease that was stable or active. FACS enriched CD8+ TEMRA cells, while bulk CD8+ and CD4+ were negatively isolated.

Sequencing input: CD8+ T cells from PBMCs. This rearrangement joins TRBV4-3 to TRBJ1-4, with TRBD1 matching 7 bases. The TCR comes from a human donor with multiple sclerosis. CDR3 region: CASSQETGWGEKLFF. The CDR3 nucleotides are TGCGCCAGCAGCCAAGAGACAGGGTGGGGTGAAAAACTGTTTTTT.